This record concerns one TCR beta chain sequence. This CDR3 is 11 amino acids long. The V gene's germline CDR1 is DFQATT and CDR2 SNEGSKA (reference sequence). V lost 3 bases to trimming and J lost 10 bases; unmatched junction nucleotides: 4. The sample comes from a study of blood T cell repertoires in COVID-19. Study in general: Researchers got acute and convalescent COVID-19 samples from the United States, Italy and Spain. PBMCs, B-cell-depleted T cells, or T cells were the source of the cDNA or gDNA that made up the material.

Assay used: immunoSEQ multiplex PCR; TCRdb lists only in-frame clones, some missing. Among a few hundred thousand clones listed, around 90% were seen once. This clonotype originated in a man aged 18 to 30 who had recovered from COVID-19. Sequences were obtained from PBMCs or T cells enriched from blood (not recorded which). This chain uses TRBV20-1 with TRBJ2-7; 9 bases map to TRBD1. In DNA, the CDR3 is TGCAGTGCTAGTTACAGGGGGCTCCAGTACTTC. It translates to CSASYRGLQYF.